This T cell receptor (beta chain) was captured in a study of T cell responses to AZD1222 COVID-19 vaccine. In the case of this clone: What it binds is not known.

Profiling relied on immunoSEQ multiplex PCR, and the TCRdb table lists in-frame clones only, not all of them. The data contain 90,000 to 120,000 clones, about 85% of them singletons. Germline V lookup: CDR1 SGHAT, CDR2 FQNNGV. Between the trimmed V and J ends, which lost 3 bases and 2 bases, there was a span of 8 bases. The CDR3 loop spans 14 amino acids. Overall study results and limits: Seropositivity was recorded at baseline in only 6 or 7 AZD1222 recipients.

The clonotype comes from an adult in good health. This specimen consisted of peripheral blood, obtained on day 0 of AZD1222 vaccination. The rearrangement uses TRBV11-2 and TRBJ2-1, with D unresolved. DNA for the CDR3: TGTGCCAGCAGCTTGAGGACCACCTACAATGAGCAGTTCTTC. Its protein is CASSLRTTYNEQFF.